A single sample is the source of the 8 T cell receptor beta chains below, sequenced in a study of blood T cells in healthy people across ages. A J-beta primer mix and a sample-barcoded 5' primer were used in a second PCR of roughly 6 to 11 cycles. TCRdb re-called the 5' RACE reads through MiXCR, storing one row per CDR3 protein. The sample shows about 400,000 distinct CDR3 sequences, 45% to 60% of them seen only once. The specimen was blood. Receptor source: a man aged 60 to 69 in good health.

With respect to this clonotype: A junction boundary mismatches the germline segment, possibly from a read error. The chain links TRBV2 to TRBJ2-1; tentative D call: TRBD1 (5 bases). This CDR3 comprises 14 residues. From germline, CDR1 is SNHLY and CDR2 FYNNEI. The CDR3 DNA is TGTGCCAGCAAAGACTGGGCAGGGTACAGTGAGCAGTTCTTC. This translates into CASKDWAGYSEQFF.

A remark on this clonotype: It may be a read error: a sequence one base away is much more abundant. The chain couples TRBV12-3 or TRBV12-4 to TRBJ2-7; D gene unclear. This CDR3 is built from 11 residues. V gave up 9 bases and J gave up 7 bases, with 13 bases separating them. The CDR3 is CASSKGNEQYF. The DNA for the CDR3 is TGTGCCAGTTCAAAGGGCAATGAGCAGTACTTC.

The chain recombines TRBV10-3 with TRBJ1-2; no clear D. V was trimmed by 2 bases and J by 5 bases, leaving 3 bases between them. Germline CDR1 and CDR2: ENHRY and SYGVKD. The CDR3 is 11 amino acids. The CDR3 here is CAISEAYGYTF. CDR3 coding DNA: TGTGCCATCAGTGAGGCTTATGGCTACACCTTC.

In this sample, this clonotype turned up a few times. The V and J genes are TRBV12-3 or TRBV12-4 and TRBJ2-5; 10 bases align to TRBD2. Matching the DNA end better, TRBJ2-7 makes the J call doubtful. CDR3 length: 15 residues. The CDR3 protein is CASRFGTSGRDEQYF. The CDR3 region has the DNA TGTGCCAGCCGCTTCGGGACCAGCGGGAGGGACGAGCAGTACTTC.

The V call is TRBV12-3 or TRBV12-4, the J call TRBJ2-5; tentatively, D is TRBD2 (7 bases). V gave up 3 bases and J gave up 5 bases, with 13 bases separating them. This CDR3 spans 14 amino acids. The DNA of the CDR3 is TGTGCCAGCAGTTTTACGGGGGGCGGTGAGACCCAGTACTTC. Residues: CASSFTGGGETQYF.

The rearrangement links TRBV20-1 to TRBJ2-1; 9 positions agree with TRBD2. The CDR3 is made up of 14 amino acids. J gave up 9 bases and V 3 bases, and 9 bases lay outside the gene matches. Germline V lookup: CDR1 DFQATT, CDR2 SNEGSKA (reference sequence). CDR3: CSASLAGAGGEQFF. CDR3 in DNA: TGCAGTGCTAGTTTAGCGGGAGCCGGCGGTGAGCAGTTCTTC.

The chain carries TRBV7-2 and TRBJ2-1; 13 positions match TRBD2. The germline V gene encodes CDR1 SGHTA and CDR2 FQGNSA. Trimming removed 9 bases from V and 7 bases from J; junction bases left unmatched: 6. CDR3 length equals 14 residues. CDR3 in amino acids: CASSAGLAGNEQFF. DNA for the CDR3: TGTGCCAGTAGCGCGGGACTAGCGGGAAATGAGCAGTTCTTC.

As for this clonotype: A read error may account for a junction end that differs from germline. The CDR3 loop is CTSSLVGPGGVQPQHF. CDR3 bases: TGTACCAGCAGCTTAGTTGGGCCGGGGGGGGTTCAGCCCCAGCATTTT. V gene TRBV7-9 combines with J gene TRBJ1-5, with D possibly matching TRBD1 (5 bases). This CDR3 comprises 16 residues. The germline gives CDR1 SEHNR, CDR2 FQNEAQ (reference sequence).